The sequence of this T cell receptor beta chain was determined in a study of immune evolution from preneoplasia to lung adenocarcinoma. Study-level points and caveats: Top clone frequencies peaked in normal lung, apparently declining through invasive adenocarcinoma. Later-stage lesions appeared to have more T cells, more diversity, less clonality.

Turning to this clone: Its cognate antigen is unknown.

The germline V gene encodes CDR1 MDHEN and CDR2 SYDVKM. V lost 2 bases and J 8 bases, leaving 9 bases between the germline ends. The CDR3 runs 12 residues. Profiling relied on immunoSEQ multiplex PCR, and the TCRdb table lists in-frame clones only, not all of them. The table shows tens of thousands of clones, with around 70% occurring only once. Two lung cancer pathologists independently confirmed each histologic diagnosis. V and J are TRBV28 and TRBJ1-1, with a tentative D call TRBD1 (6 bases). This clonotype was obtained from a person between 60 and 69 years old with invasive lung adenocarcinoma. Some clones in this sample may be carry-over from other donors' samples. Specimen: FFPE invasive lung adenocarcinoma tissue. The CDR3 sequence is CASSLSDREAFF. CDR3 DNA sequence: TGTGCCAGCAGTTTAAGCGACAGGGAAGCTTTCTTT.